The source of this T cell receptor beta chain is a study of blood T cells in healthy people across ages. Looking at the study overall: About one barcoded beta molecule per two T cells was the capture yield of template switching.

Study observations and caveats: Investigators viewed diversity estimates from one million T cells as underestimates, the study reported. Long-lived and aged donors differed, with more naive CD4+ cells and higher diversity in the long-lived.

Trimming pared 1 base from V and 4 bases from J, leaving 6 bases between. This CDR3 region has 13 residues. CDR1 and CDR2 from the germline V gene are MNHNS and SASEGT. A few counts support this clonotype. As yet, its antigen is unknown. Using a J-beta primer mix together with a sample-barcoded 5' primer, a second PCR was run for about 6 to 12 cycles. Each CDR3 protein is one row after TCRdb ran MiXCR on the 5' RACE reads. The sample carries around 1,000,000 distinct CDR3 sequences, roughly 24% recorded once. These records were also assigned to another study, of T cells of mothers and their children.

Material: blood. The sequence was obtained from a girl aged 2-10 years in good health. The V gene is TRBV6-1, the J gene TRBJ2-3, with a weak D call TRBD2 (6 bases). The CDR3 DNA follows: TGTGCCAGCAGTGAAGGACTAGCAGATACGCAGTATTTT. Translation: CASSEGLADTQYF.